A selection of T cell receptor beta chains follows, all from one sample in a study of blood T cell repertoires in COVID-19. Profiling relied on immunoSEQ multiplex PCR, and the TCRdb table lists in-frame clones only, not all of them. The sample shows 150,000 to 200,000 clones, roughly 89% of them seen only once. Sequenced: peripheral blood. These receptors came from an older woman with COVID-19, enrolled during active disease. Both conserved end residues are part of each CDR3. A D gene is named only where the DNA matches it firmly. Some rows mark clone size as missing; the rest say once, few, many or name a class of expanded clone.

abundance: -
j_gene: TRBJ2-1
v_gene: TRBV21-1
d_gene: -
CDR3nt: TGTGCCAGCAGCTTAGAGACTAGCGGGAGTCAGCTATTCAGAAGGCAGTTCTTC
CDR3aa: CASSLETSGSQLFRRQFF

abundance: once
j_gene: TRBJ1-1
v_gene: TRBV6-5
d_gene: -
CDR3nt: TGTGCCAGCAATGGGCATGGGAGGACTGAAGCTTTCTTT
CDR3aa: CASNGHGRTEAFF

abundance: -
j_gene: TRBJ2-2
v_gene: TRBV27
d_gene: -
CDR3nt: TGTGCCAGCAGCTCGACAGGCAACACCGGGGAGCTGTTTTTT
CDR3aa: CASSSTGNTGELFF

abundance: -
j_gene: TRBJ1-4
v_gene: TRBV9
d_gene: TRBD1
CDR3nt: TGTGCCAGCAGCCCAACACCCGGGACAGCTAATGAAAAACTGTTTTTT
CDR3aa: CASSPTPGTANEKLFF

abundance: -
j_gene: TRBJ1-6
v_gene: TRBV28
d_gene: -
CDR3nt: TGTGCCAGCTCTCCCGGCTCCTATAATTCACCCCTCCACTTT
CDR3aa: CASSPGSYNSPLHF

abundance: once
j_gene: TRBJ1-1
v_gene: TRBV6-5
d_gene: TRBD1
CDR3nt: TGTGCCAGCACCCCGGGACAGGGGGCAGGAGCTTTCTTT
CDR3aa: CASTPGQGAGAFF

abundance: -
j_gene: TRBJ2-5
v_gene: TRBV12-3/TRBV12-4
d_gene: -
CDR3nt: TGTGCCAGCAATCGGTACCAAGAGACCCAGTACTTC
CDR3aa: CASNRYQETQYF

abundance: -
j_gene: TRBJ1-4
v_gene: TRBV2
d_gene: -
CDR3nt: TGTGCCAGCACCAGGGCCCGCACTAATGAAAAACTGTTTTTT
CDR3aa: CASTRARTNEKLFF

abundance: -
j_gene: TRBJ2-5
v_gene: TRBV5-1
d_gene: -
CDR3nt: TGCGCCAGCAGCTTGGGCCGACCCCAGAGCGGGACCCAGTACTTC
CDR3aa: CASSLGRPQSGTQYF

abundance: -
j_gene: TRBJ1-1
v_gene: TRBV6-5
d_gene: -
CDR3nt: TGTGCCAGCAGTTCCCATTCGACAGGAAGAAACACTGAAGCTTTCTTT
CDR3aa: CASSSHSTGRNTEAFF

abundance: -
j_gene: TRBJ1-6
v_gene: TRBV10-2
d_gene: TRBD1
CDR3nt: TGCGCCAGCAGAGAGACAGGGAATCCGTTCACCCTCCACTTT
CDR3aa: CASRETGNPFTLHF

abundance: -
j_gene: TRBJ2-3
v_gene: TRBV19
d_gene: -
CDR3nt: TGTGCCAGTAGGATAGCCGGGGCAGATACGCAGTATTTT
CDR3aa: CASRIAGADTQYF

abundance: -
j_gene: TRBJ1-2
v_gene: TRBV2
d_gene: -
CDR3nt: TGTGCCAGCAAGTTGGGCACGGACAATGGGGACACCTTC
CDR3aa: CASKLGTDNGDTF

abundance: -
j_gene: TRBJ2-7
v_gene: TRBV19
d_gene: -
CDR3nt: TGTGCCAGTAGTATATCCGGACAGACCTACGAGCAGTACTTC
CDR3aa: CASSISGQTYEQYF

abundance: -
j_gene: TRBJ2-7
v_gene: TRBV2
d_gene: TRBD2
CDR3nt: TGTGCCAGCAGTGAAGCGACTAGCGGGAGTAGCGAGCAGTACTTC
CDR3aa: CASSEATSGSSEQYF

abundance: -
j_gene: TRBJ1-3
v_gene: TRBV10-3
d_gene: -
CDR3nt: TGTGCCATCAGCTCAGAGACTGTGAGCTCTGGAAACACCATATATTTT
CDR3aa: CAISSETVSSGNTIYF

abundance: -
j_gene: TRBJ2-3
v_gene: TRBV9
d_gene: -
CDR3nt: TGTGCCAGCAGCGTAGGTCGGGAGTTCGATACGCAGTATTTT
CDR3aa: CASSVGREFDTQYF

abundance: -
j_gene: TRBJ2-2
v_gene: TRBV4-3
d_gene: TRBD1
CDR3nt: TGCGCCAGCAGCCAAACAATCGGGACAGGGTACACCGGGGAGCTGTTTTTT
CDR3aa: CASSQTIGTGYTGELFF

abundance: few
j_gene: TRBJ2-7
v_gene: TRBV23-1
d_gene: TRBD1
CDR3nt: TGCGCCAGCGGAGGACAGGGGCTCCTCTCCTACGAGCAGTACTTC
CDR3aa: CASGGQGLLSYEQYF

abundance: -
j_gene: TRBJ2-7
v_gene: TRBV4-1
d_gene: -
CDR3nt: TGCGCCAGCAGCCTGCTTGTTTCCGGTTACGAGCAGTACTTC
CDR3aa: CASSLLVSGYEQYF

abundance: -
j_gene: TRBJ2-3
v_gene: TRBV5-1
d_gene: -
CDR3nt: TGCGCCAGCAGCTTAACCGGGACATATACAGATACGCAGTATTTT
CDR3aa: CASSLTGTYTDTQYF

abundance: -
j_gene: TRBJ2-5
v_gene: TRBV3-1/TRBV3-2
d_gene: -
CDR3nt: TGTGCCAGCAGCCGACAAGAAAAAGAGACCCAGTACTTC
CDR3aa: CASSRQEKETQYF

abundance: few
j_gene: TRBJ1-6
v_gene: TRBV3-1/TRBV3-2
d_gene: -
CDR3nt: TGTGCCAGCAGCCAAGCCGGGGGGCAGGGTTCACCCCTCCACTTT
CDR3aa: CASSQAGGQGSPLHF

abundance: -
j_gene: TRBJ1-2
v_gene: TRBV28
d_gene: -
CDR3nt: TGTGCCAGCAGTAGCGGGCCGGTTGGCTACACCTTC
CDR3aa: CASSSGPVGYTF

abundance: -
j_gene: TRBJ1-6
v_gene: TRBV23-1
d_gene: -
CDR3nt: TGCGCCAGCAGTCAATTGCAAAAACAGGGAAATAATTCACCCCTCCACTTT
CDR3aa: CASSQLQKQGNNSPLHF

abundance: -
j_gene: TRBJ2-3
v_gene: TRBV9
d_gene: TRBD1
CDR3nt: TGTGCCAGCAGAGCGACAGGGACAGATACGCAGTATTTT
CDR3aa: CASRATGTDTQYF

abundance: -
j_gene: TRBJ1-3
v_gene: TRBV19
d_gene: -
CDR3nt: TGTGCCAGTCAGGGGACAAACTCTGGAAACACCATATATTTT
CDR3aa: CASQGTNSGNTIYF

abundance: -
j_gene: TRBJ2-4
v_gene: TRBV10-2
d_gene: TRBD2
CDR3nt: TGCGCCAGCAGCGTAGCGGGGACCAAAAACATTCAGTACTTC
CDR3aa: CASSVAGTKNIQYF

abundance: few
j_gene: TRBJ2-2
v_gene: TRBV6-4
d_gene: -
CDR3nt: TGTGCCAGCAGTGGACCCGGACACGGGGAGCTGTTTTTT
CDR3aa: CASSGPGHGELFF

abundance: -
j_gene: TRBJ1-5
v_gene: TRBV28
d_gene: TRBD1
CDR3nt: TGTGCCAGCAGTAACCCCCCGACAGGGAGAGGCAATCAGCCCCAGCATTTT
CDR3aa: CASSNPPTGRGNQPQHF

abundance: -
j_gene: TRBJ1-2
v_gene: TRBV4-2
d_gene: TRBD1
CDR3nt: TGTGCCAGCAGCCATCACCGGGACAGGGGGCTAGATGGCTACACCTTC
CDR3aa: CASSHHRDRGLDGYTF

abundance: -
j_gene: TRBJ2-7
v_gene: TRBV5-4
d_gene: TRBD1
CDR3nt: TGTGCCAGCAGCAAGGGACAGGGGGCTTACGAGCAGTACTTC
CDR3aa: CASSKGQGAYEQYF

abundance: -
j_gene: TRBJ2-1
v_gene: TRBV5-1
d_gene: -
CDR3nt: TGCGCCAGCAGCTTTAGATCCTCCCAGGTGAACGAGCAGTTCTTC
CDR3aa: CASSFRSSQVNEQFF

abundance: -
j_gene: TRBJ1-5
v_gene: TRBV19
d_gene: -
CDR3nt: TGTGCCAGTAGTATAGCAGGGGTCATTCAGCCCCAGCATTTT
CDR3aa: CASSIAGVIQPQHF

abundance: -
j_gene: TRBJ1-2
v_gene: TRBV10-3
d_gene: -
CDR3nt: TGTGCCATCAGTGAGTCGCTCAGGGATGGCTATGGCTACACCTTC
CDR3aa: CAISESLRDGYGYTF

abundance: -
j_gene: TRBJ1-1
v_gene: TRBV19
d_gene: -
CDR3nt: TGTGCCAGTAGTATGAGGGCAGGGGCGGACACTGAAGCTTTCTTT
CDR3aa: CASSMRAGADTEAFF

abundance: -
j_gene: TRBJ2-7
v_gene: TRBV7-2
d_gene: TRBD2
CDR3nt: TGTGCCAGCGGACTAGCGGGAGTCGAGCAGTACTTC
CDR3aa: CASGLAGVEQYF

abundance: -
j_gene: TRBJ1-2
v_gene: TRBV5-4
d_gene: TRBD1
CDR3nt: TGTGCCAGCAGCTGGGGGACAGGAGGACTCTATGGCTACACCTTC
CDR3aa: CASSWGTGGLYGYTF

abundance: -
j_gene: TRBJ2-3
v_gene: TRBV28
d_gene: -
CDR3nt: TGTGCCAGCAGTTCGGGTCGGCCCCTTGATACGCAGTATTTT
CDR3aa: CASSSGRPLDTQYF

abundance: -
j_gene: TRBJ1-2
v_gene: TRBV5-1
d_gene: TRBD1
CDR3nt: TGCGCCACCAGGACAGGGAAGAACTATGGCTACACCTTC
CDR3aa: CATRTGKNYGYTF